This T cell receptor beta chain was found in a study of response to subunit inactivated influenza vaccine. The table lists this clonotype with a few counts. TCRdb ran MiXCR on the RT-PCR reads and lists one entry per CDR3 protein. This table has 610,000 or so distinct CDR3 sequences, approximately 14% appearing once. With 6 bases clipped from V and 9 bases from J, the junction kept 8 bases outside the gene matches. The CDR3 totals 13 residues. Looked up from germline, CDR1 is ENHRY and CDR2 is SYGVKD. This rearrangement joins TRBV10-3 to TRBJ1-5; 7 nucleotides agree with TRBD1. Sequenced material: PBMCs from blood, taken 12 days after vaccination. The sequence came from a man in his fifties or sixties who received an inactivated influenza vaccine. CDR3 sequence: CAIRGIQGSPQHF. In DNA form, the CDR3 reads TGTGCCATCAGGGGGATACAGGGGTCGCCCCAGCATTTT.